These 22 T cell receptor beta chains originate from one sample sequenced in a study of T cell repertoires in cytomegalovirus infection (dated by TCRdb to the late 2010s). The sequencing machine was an Illumina HiSeq 1500. TCRdb ran its own pipeline on the public reads, namely fastp trimming at Q25 and MiXCR clone calling, and kept in-frame beta chains. Here each entry gathers all rows of one CDR3 protein and keeps the most common genes and DNA. The sample table records more than 90,000 distinct CDR3 sequences; over 9% of these occur just once. Approximately 33% of the sample comes from the top ten. These receptors have no identified antigens. The specimen was PBMCs, sequenced either directly or after in vitro stimulation (not recorded which). The receptors were sampled from a human donor in good health (CMV status not recorded). Some clones in this sample may be carry-over from other donors' samples.

The sample holds a few counts of this clonotype. The rearrangement joins TRBV11-2 to TRBJ1-2; maybe TRBD1 (5 bases). This CDR3 is built from 14 residues. Germline values: CDR1 SGHAT, CDR2 FQNNGV. With 3 bases removed from V and 7 bases from J, the gap between germline ends came to 15 bases. CDR3 sequence (DNA): TGTGCCAGCAGCTTTGGTCCGGGGCCTCGTGGCTACACCTTC. The encoded protein is CASSFGPGPRGYTF.

This clonotype came up many times. The V call is TRBV7-2, the J call TRBJ1-3, with D unclear. V lost 1 base to trimming and J lost 9 bases, with 19 bases between them. Germline assignment: CDR1 SGHTA and CDR2 FQGNSA. The CDR3 covers 16 residues. The CDR3 DNA sequence: TGTGCCAGCAGCTTAGACGGTGGCCCAAGCTTTGGCACCATATATTTT. The encoded protein is CASSLDGGPSFGTIYF.

This clonotype was seen many times. The genes are TRBV24-1 and TRBJ2-2, with 10 bases lining up with TRBD1. V lost 3 bases, J lost 0 bases, and 3 bases stayed unmatched. The germline V gene has CDR1 KGHDR and CDR2 SFDVKD. The CDR3 loop spans 17 amino acids. For the CDR3, the DNA is TGTGCCACCAGTGATCTGACAGGGGGCCCGAACACCGGGGAGCTGTTTTTT. It yields the protein CATSDLTGGPNTGELFF.

Comments on this clonotype: No conserved phenylalanine or tryptophan ends this CDR3, so it is likely a read error. The CDR3: CASRDILRPQHS. The CDR3 coding sequence is TGTGCCAGCCGGGACATATTAAGGCCCCAGCATTCT. V usage is TRBV28 and J usage is TRBJ1-5; TRBD1 might be the D (6 bases). V was shortened by 8 bases and J by 9 bases, with 14 bases between the two germline ends. Germline loops: CDR1 MDHEN, CDR2 SYDVKM. CDR3 length: 12 residues.

This clonotype was seen repeatedly, ten times or more. V usage is TRBV7-6 and J usage is TRBJ2-4, with 9 bases fitting TRBD1. V shed 2 bases, J shed 9 bases, and the junction held 8 bases outside the gene matches. The germline V gene has CDR1 SGHVS and CDR2 FNYEAQ. CDR3 length equals 15 residues. The CDR3 region is CASSLSWDRVSIQYF. The CDR3 bases are TGTGCCAGCAGCTTATCGTGGGACAGGGTCAGCATTCAGTACTTC.

This clonotype has a handful of counts. The chain couples TRBV7-2 to TRBJ2-3; D unclear. The CDR3 has 14 amino acids. Trimming took 0 bases from V and 6 from J, leaving 10 bases between them. CDR1 is SGHTA, CDR2 FQGNSA, per germline. The chain's CDR3 is CASSLAQATDTQYF. The CDR3 DNA follows: TGTGCCAGCAGCTTAGCCCAGGCAACGGATACGCAGTATTTT.

This clonotype has at least ten counts. The V call is TRBV6-2 or TRBV6-3, the J call TRBJ2-1; 7 bases line up with TRBD2. V lost 2 bases and J lost 2; bases outside the gene matches: 3. This CDR3 is 15 amino acids long. Germline lookup yields CDR1 MNHEY and CDR2 SVGEGT. This CDR3 reads CASSYAGEAYNEQFF. The CDR3 DNA reads TGTGCCAGCAGTTACGCGGGAGAAGCCTACAATGAGCAGTTCTTC.

This clonotype was recorded many times. CDR3 sequence (DNA): TGTGCCAGCAGCTTCGGAGGGGTGAACACTGAAGCTTTCTTT. Amino acid sequence: CASSFGGVNTEAFF. V usage is TRBV7-2 and J usage is TRBJ1-1; D is possibly TRBD1 (5 bases). CDR1 and CDR2 from the germline V gene are SGHTA and FQGNSA. Trimming took 3 bases from V and 0 from J, leaving 8 bases between them. The CDR3 has 14 residues. Together with reference TRBV7-2 and TRBJ1-1, the CDR3 gives the full variable domain: GAGVSQSPSNKVTEKGKDVELRCDPISGHTALYWYRQSLGQGLEFLIYFQGNSAPDKSGLPSDRFSAERTGGSVSTLTIQRTQQEDSAVYLCASSFGGVNTEAFFGQGTRLTVV.

This chain connects TRBV29-1 to TRBJ1-1; no firm D call. Germline CDR1 SQVTM, CDR2 ANQGSEA. CDR3 length: 13 residues. V gave up 6 bases and J gave up 2 bases, with 13 bases separating them. The CDR3 is CSVLDSSNTEAFF. Here the CDR3 DNA reads TGCAGCGTCCTAGATTCGAGTAACACTGAAGCTTTCTTT.

The chain is built from TRBV9 and TRBJ2-1; D is undetermined. Germline CDR1 SGDLS, CDR2 YYNGEE. This CDR3 region has 14 residues. The V end lost 0 bases, the J end lost 3 bases, and 7 bases lay between the germline ends. CDR3 amino acids: CASSVDVYYNEQFF. The CDR3 bases are TGTGCCAGCAGCGTAGATGTCTACTACAATGAGCAGTTCTTC.

The V and J genes are TRBV11-1 and TRBJ2-5, with D hard to call. The V gene's germline CDR1 is SGHAT and CDR2 FQDESV (reference sequence). The V gene lost 3 bases and the J gene lost 2 bases, with 7 bases spanning the gap. The CDR3 is 13 amino acids. The CDR3 here is CASSFSRQETQYF. CDR3 bases: TGTGCCAGCAGCTTTAGCCGACAAGAGACCCAGTACTTC.

The chain has TRBV7-2 and TRBJ2-4; 11 positions match TRBD1. CDR1 and CDR2 (germline): SGHTA, FQGNSA. The CDR3 is made up of 16 amino acids. Trimming at V came to 5 bases and at J to 3 bases, leaving 6 bases not matched to a gene. DNA for the CDR3: TGTGCCAGCAGCCCCGGACAGGGGGCCGTCAAAAACATTCAGTACTTC. Translation gives CASSPGQGAVKNIQYF. The complete variable domain, with remaining parts taken from reference TRBV7-2 and TRBJ2-4, reads GAGVSQSPSNKVTEKGKDVELRCDPISGHTALYWYRQSLGQGLEFLIYFQGNSAPDKSGLPSDRFSAERTGGSVSTLTIQRTQQEDSAVYLCASSPGQGAVKNIQYFGAGTRLSVL.

This clonotype was detected ten times or more. This chain links TRBV7-2 with TRBJ2-1; D may be TRBD2 (5 bases). The V and J ends lost 7 bases and 0 bases respectively, with 16 bases between them. CDR3 length: 16 amino acids. Germline CDR1 is SGHTA and CDR2 is FQGNSA. The CDR3 spells CASNPPGGPSYNEQFF. As DNA, the CDR3 is TGTGCCAGCAATCCCCCCGGAGGCCCCTCCTACAATGAGCAGTTCTTC.

V usage is TRBV15 and J usage is TRBJ1-5, with D hard to call. The CDR3 has 15 residues. Trimming took off 1 base at V and 1 base at J, with 8 bases between the two ends. Germline-derived CDR1 and CDR2 are LNHNV and YYDKDF (reference sequence). The CDR3 DNA sequence: TGTGCCACCAGCAGAGTAGATACCAGCAATCAGCCCCAGCATTTT. Amino acids: CATSRVDTSNQPQHF.

This chain uses TRBV6-5 with TRBJ2-1, with 9 bases identical to TRBD1. After removal of 7 bases from V and 3 bases from J, the junction contained 4 bases not matched to a gene. The germline V gene encodes CDR1 MNHEY and CDR2 SVGAGI. CDR3 length: 14 amino acids. For the CDR3, the DNA is TGTGCCAGCAATCGACAGGGGGGCTACAATGAGCAGTTCTTC. Translation: CASNRQGGYNEQFF.

There are many counts of this clonotype. CDR3 region: CAISEHHKSYNEQFF. CDR3 sequence (DNA): TGTGCCATCAGTGAACACCATAAGTCCTACAATGAGCAGTTCTTC. The chain is built from TRBV10-3 and TRBJ2-1; no reliable D call. The V end lost 3 bases, the J end lost 1 base, and 10 bases lay between the germline ends. The CDR3 length is 15 residues. In germline, CDR1 is ENHRY, CDR2 SYGVKD.

This chain joins TRBV9 and TRBJ2-6; maybe TRBD2 (6 bases). The germline CDR1 and CDR2 sequences are SGDLS and YYNGEE. V shed 3 bases and J shed 0 bases, with 13 bases lying between them. The CDR3 has 17 amino acids. The CDR3 bases are TGTGCCAGCAGCGAGGAGGGGTCTAACTCTGGGGCCAACGTCCTGACTTTC. Translated: CASSEEGSNSGANVLTF. Supplemented by reference TRBV9 and TRBJ2-6, the full variable domain reads DSGVTQTPKHLITATGQRVTLRCSPRSGDLSVYWYQQSLDQGLQFLIQYYNGEERAKGNILERFSAQQFPDLHSELNLSSLELGDSALYFCASSEEGSNSGANVLTFGAGSRLTVL.

This clonotype was counted at least ten times. The gene calls are TRBV7-3 and TRBJ2-7, with 11 nucleotides matching TRBD1. Germline loops: CDR1 SGHTA, CDR2 FQGTGA. Trimming removed 6 bases from V and 4 bases from J; junction bases left unmatched: 11. The CDR3 sequence is 16 residues long. CDR3 region: CASSHIPGQGGYEQYF. The CDR3 DNA is TGTGCCAGCAGTCACATCCCGGGACAGGGGGGATACGAGCAGTACTTC.

The chain has TRBV7-6 and TRBJ2-5, with 14 bases identical to TRBD2. The CDR3 length is 16 residues. V dropped 5 bases and J dropped 5; count of bases not matched to a gene: 7. Germline lookup yields CDR1 SGHVS and CDR2 FNYEAQ. CDR3 nucleotide sequence: TGTGCCAGCAGCACGGGGACTAGCGGGAGTCAGGAGACCCAGTACTTC. Translation: CASSTGTSGSQETQYF.

This chain uses TRBV29-1 with TRBJ1-1, with D uncertain. V lost 7 bases and J lost 3, with 9 bases in between. Germline CDR1 reads SQVTM; CDR2 reads ANQGSEA. The CDR3 sequence is 11 residues long. CDR3 in DNA: TGCAGCGCTCGGGGTGACACTGAAGCTTTCTTT. It codes for CSARGDTEAFF.

This clonotype showed up just a few times. The rearrangement joins TRBV29-1 to TRBJ2-1; TRBD2 might be the D (6 bases). The germline V and J ends were trimmed by 7 bases and 0 bases, with 13 bases remaining between them. From germline, CDR1 is SQVTM and CDR2 ANQGSEA. The CDR3 runs to 14 residues. The CDR3 DNA sequence: TGCAGCGCCTTAGCGGCAAGCTCCTACAATGAGCAGTTCTTC. Protein sequence: CSALAASSYNEQFF.

This chain uses TRBV7-9 with TRBJ2-3; D uncertain. The CDR3 consists of 11 residues. Trimming shortened V by 7 bases and J by 5 bases, and 7 bases separated the two germline ends. Germline CDR1 reads SEHNR; CDR2 reads FQNEAQ (reference sequence). The CDR3 region has the DNA TGTGCCAGCACGGGTGGAGATACGCAGTATTTT. It is translated as CASTGGDTQYF.